The T cell receptor beta chain described here comes from a study of T cells in Graves' hyperthyroidism and ophthalmopathy (dated by TCRdb to the late 2010s). Some background on the complete study: Peripheral blood was collected at initial diagnosis, before any treatment. The roughly 91 discovery patients were randomly divided into training and test sets at a 7:3 ratio. According to the paper, TCR Vbeta CDR3 sequencing was carried out on 135 peripheral blood samples, which came from fewer than 50 ophthalmopathy, around 75 hyperthyroidism and approximately 17 progressor patients. Once sampling was done, hyperthyroidism patients were given methimazole at a starting dose of 30 mg daily, whereas ophthalmopathy patients were given high-dose intravenous methylprednisolone. The study also compared thyroid tissue and blood T-cell repertoires from several Graves' hyperthyroidism patients. To identify distinguishing TCR V-J signatures, a discovery cohort of around 98 patients was used, comprising some 43 with Graves' ophthalmopathy and some 60 with stable Graves' hyperthyroidism. Whether ophthalmopathy could be predicted prospectively was tested in an independent validation cohort made up of about 20 hyperthyroidism patients plus 17 patients who later progressed to ophthalmopathy.

On this clonotype itself: Its recognized antigen is unknown. A much larger clone is a single base away; this may be a read error.

The hyperthyroidism patients were between 18 and 65 years old and newly diagnosed, with a disease duration of less than 2 months. The study excluded patients with uncontrolled infections, other autoimmune diseases, pregnancy or lactation. Clinical symptoms, serum thyroxine and TRAb, thyroid ultrasound, and orbital computed tomography formed the basis for the diagnoses. Blood from progressor patients was drawn when they were first diagnosed with hyperthyroidism, before any ophthalmopathy symptoms appeared. PBMCs were separated from around 9.1 ml of fresh peripheral blood using Ficoll-Paque density gradient centrifugation. Progressor patients were defined as those initially diagnosed with Graves' hyperthyroidism in whom ophthalmopathy developed during follow-up. Total RNA was extracted with Trizol reagent, and quality was checked on an Agilent 2100 Bioanalyzer. Broad study findings and their caveats: Most expanded thyroid clonotypes (frequency above 0.001) were also detected in blood, suggesting blood repertoires may reflect thyroid immune responses. Sample size was not statistically predetermined, and investigators were not blinded to group allocation. In validation, the model predicted progression to ophthalmopathy a median of around six months before onset, with approximately 68% sensitivity and about 72% specificity. In cross-validation, a model built on a 13 V-J signature told ophthalmopathy apart from stable hyperthyroidism with 87.88% sensitivity and roughly 81% specificity, and in testing the same model reached 80%/75%.

Taken from cysteine to phenylalanine, the CDR3 has 14 residues. This entry keeps only the CDR3 DNA: 42 bases, framed from base 1. Via the germline V gene, CDR1 is MNHEY and CDR2 SVGAGI. V is trimmed back by 4 bases and J by 5 bases, and the junction contains 1 base that no gene match accounts for. Amplification of TCR beta CDR3 regions was carried out from RNA transcripts. For the first round of RT-PCR on the TCR CDR3, the HTBI primer set was used together with the Qiagen OneStep RT-PCR kit. The libraries were constructed in a second round of multiplex PCR and then size-selected and purified. Libraries were sequenced paired-end with 100 bp reads on an Illumina HiSeq2000. Processing in the source paper ran as follows. Raw data were processed with SOAPnuke, discarding reads with adapters, uncalled bases, mean Phred below 15, or no exact constant-primer or identifier match. High-quality paired reads were merged using COPE v1.2.5, and each unique nucleotide sequence was defined as a clonotype. Clonotypes were aligned to IMGT TRBV, TRBD and TRBJ reference segments using MiTCR v1.1. Analysis was restricted to V-J combinations with a frequency above 0.0001, which covered roughly 99% of repertoires. A TCS score was defined as the ratio between F50 (clonal expansion) and ExV (chaos), using BLOSUM62-based TCRdist between CDR3 peptides within each V-J. Welch's t-statistics and random forest reduced 500 to 550 V-J features to roughly 13, which were used in a naive Bayes classifier (R e1071). TCRdb passed the public sequencing reads through fastp at Q25 and MiXCR, retaining productive beta sequences. Identical CDR3 protein sequences are pooled into one entry, listed with their most common genes and DNA. These V and J calls are TCRdb output, not the study's own analysis. The table for this sample lists under 450,000 distinct CDR3 sequences; approximately 18% of them were counted only once. The biggest ten clones account for 34% of the sample.

The sequence joins TRBV6-5 to TRBJ2-3; TRBD2 lines up with 12 middle nucleotides. The sequence was collected from a woman aged 25-40 years with Graves' hyperthyroidism that later progressed to Graves' ophthalmopathy. The sequencing input was blood. The CDR3 reads as follows: CASSSLAGGDTQYF. Here is the DNA: TGTGCCAGCAGTTCACTAGCGGGAGGAGATACGCAGTATTTT.